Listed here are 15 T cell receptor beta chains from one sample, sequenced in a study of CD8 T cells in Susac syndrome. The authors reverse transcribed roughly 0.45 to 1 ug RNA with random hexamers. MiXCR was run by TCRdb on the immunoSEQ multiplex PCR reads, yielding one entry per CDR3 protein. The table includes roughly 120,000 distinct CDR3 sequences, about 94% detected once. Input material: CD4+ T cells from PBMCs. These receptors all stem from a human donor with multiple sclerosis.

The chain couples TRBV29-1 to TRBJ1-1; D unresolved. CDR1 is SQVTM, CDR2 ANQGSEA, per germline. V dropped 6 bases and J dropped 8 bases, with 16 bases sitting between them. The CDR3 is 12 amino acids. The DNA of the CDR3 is TGCAGCGTCCCAGAGAGGTATCGGGAAGCTTTCTTT. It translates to CSVPERYREAFF.

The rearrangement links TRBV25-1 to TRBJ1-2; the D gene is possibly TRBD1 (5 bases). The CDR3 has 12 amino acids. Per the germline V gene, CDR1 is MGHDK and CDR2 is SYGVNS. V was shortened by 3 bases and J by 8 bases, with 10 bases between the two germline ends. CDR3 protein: CASSDGAGGYTF. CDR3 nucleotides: TGTGCCAGCAGTGACGGGGCGGGAGGCTACACCTTC.

Written as DNA, the CDR3 is TGCAGCGTTGAAGATGACAGGGCGGGCACTGAAGCTTTCTTT. It specifies CSVEDDRAGTEAFF. The V and J genes are TRBV29-1 and TRBJ1-1; TRBD1 matches 7 bases. The V gene's germline CDR1 is SQVTM and CDR2 ANQGSEA. Trimming at V came to 0 bases and at J to 4 bases, leaving 5 bases not matched to a gene. The CDR3 covers 14 residues.

The CDR3 reads CAIRGQGGEYNEQYF. The DNA for the CDR3 is TGTGCCATCAGGGGACAGGGGGGGGAATACAACGAGCAGTACTTC. This chain joins TRBV10-3 and TRBJ2-7; 11 positions match TRBD1. The CDR3 loop spans 15 amino acids. The V gene end was trimmed by 6 bases and the J gene end by 5 bases; junction bases not matched to a gene: 9. Germline lookup yields CDR1 ENHRY and CDR2 SYGVKD.

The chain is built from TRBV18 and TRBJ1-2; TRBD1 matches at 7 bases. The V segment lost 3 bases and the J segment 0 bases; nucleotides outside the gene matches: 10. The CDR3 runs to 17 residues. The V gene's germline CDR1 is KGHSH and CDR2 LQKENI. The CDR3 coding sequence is TGTGCCAGCTCACCTCTTGGGACAGCCAGGGCTAACTATGGCTACACCTTC. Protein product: CASSPLGTARANYGYTF.

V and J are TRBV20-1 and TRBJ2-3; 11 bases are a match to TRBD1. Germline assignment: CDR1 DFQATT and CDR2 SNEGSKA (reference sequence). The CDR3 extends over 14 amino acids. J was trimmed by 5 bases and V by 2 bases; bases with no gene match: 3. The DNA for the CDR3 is TGCAGTGCTAGAAGGGACAGGGGGAAAGATACGCAGTATTTT. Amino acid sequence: CSARRDRGKDTQYF.

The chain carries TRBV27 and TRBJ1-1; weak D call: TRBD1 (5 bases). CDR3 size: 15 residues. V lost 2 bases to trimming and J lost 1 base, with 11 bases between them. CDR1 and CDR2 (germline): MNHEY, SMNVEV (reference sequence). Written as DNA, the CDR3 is TGTGCCAGCAGTTTACTAGGCCAGGGGAACACTGAAGCTTTCTTT. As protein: CASSLLGQGNTEAFF.

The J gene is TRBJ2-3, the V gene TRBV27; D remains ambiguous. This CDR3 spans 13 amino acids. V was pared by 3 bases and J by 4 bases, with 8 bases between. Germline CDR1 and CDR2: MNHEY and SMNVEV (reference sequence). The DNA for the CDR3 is TGTGCCAGCAGTTTGCGACCCCCAGATACGCAGTATTTT. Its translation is CASSLRPPDTQYF.

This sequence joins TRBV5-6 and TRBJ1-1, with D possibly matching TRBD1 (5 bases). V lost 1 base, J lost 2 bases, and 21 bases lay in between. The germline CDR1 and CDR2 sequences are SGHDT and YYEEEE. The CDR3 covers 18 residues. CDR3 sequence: CASSLSAGLQGRNTEAFF. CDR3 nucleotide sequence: TGTGCCAGCAGCTTGTCGGCAGGACTCCAGGGTCGAAACACTGAAGCTTTCTTT.

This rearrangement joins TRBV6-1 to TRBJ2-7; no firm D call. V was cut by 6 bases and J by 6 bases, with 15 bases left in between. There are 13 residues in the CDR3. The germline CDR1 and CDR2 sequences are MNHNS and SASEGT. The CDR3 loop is CASRTPSSAEQYF. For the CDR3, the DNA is TGTGCCAGCAGGACGCCCTCCTCCGCCGAGCAGTACTTC.

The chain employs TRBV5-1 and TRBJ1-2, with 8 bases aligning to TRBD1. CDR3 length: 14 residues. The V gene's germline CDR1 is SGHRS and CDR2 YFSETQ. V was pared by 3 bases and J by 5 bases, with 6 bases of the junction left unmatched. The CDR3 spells CASSSSDRVYGYTF. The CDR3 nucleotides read TGCGCCAGCAGCTCGTCGGACAGGGTTTATGGCTACACCTTC. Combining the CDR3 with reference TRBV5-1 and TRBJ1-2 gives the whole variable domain KAGVTQTPRYLIKTRGQQVTLSCSPISGHRSVSWYQQTPGQGLQFLFEYFSETQRNKGNFPGRFSGRQFSNSRSEMNVSTLELGDSALYLCASSSSDRVYGYTFGSGTRLTVV.

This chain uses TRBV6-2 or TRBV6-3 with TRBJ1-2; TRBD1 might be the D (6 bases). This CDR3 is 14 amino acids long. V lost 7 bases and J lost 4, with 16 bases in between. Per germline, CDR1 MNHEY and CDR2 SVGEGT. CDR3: CASIDSGGSYGYTF. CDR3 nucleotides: TGTGCCAGCATCGACTCCGGGGGCAGCTATGGCTACACCTTC.

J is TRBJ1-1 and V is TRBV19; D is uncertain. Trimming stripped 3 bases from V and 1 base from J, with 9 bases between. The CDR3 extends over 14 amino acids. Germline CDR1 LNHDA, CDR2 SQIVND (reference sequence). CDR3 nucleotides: TGTGCCAGTAGTATTGGCAGAAAGAACACTGAAGCTTTCTTT. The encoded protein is CASSIGRKNTEAFF.

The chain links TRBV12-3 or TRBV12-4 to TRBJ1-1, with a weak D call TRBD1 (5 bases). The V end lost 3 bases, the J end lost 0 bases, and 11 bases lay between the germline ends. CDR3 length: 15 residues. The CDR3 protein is CASSLREGLNTEAFF. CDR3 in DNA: TGTGCCAGCAGTTTGAGGGAGGGGTTGAACACTGAAGCTTTCTTT.

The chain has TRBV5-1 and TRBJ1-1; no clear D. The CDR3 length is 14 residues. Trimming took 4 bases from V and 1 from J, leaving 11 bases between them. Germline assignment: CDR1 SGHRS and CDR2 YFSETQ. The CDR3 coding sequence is TGCGCCAGCAGCCAATCGAGTGCGAACACTGAAGCTTTCTTT. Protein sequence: CASSQSSANTEAFF.